This T cell receptor (beta chain) stems from a study of blood T cell repertoires in COVID-19. Germline V lookup: CDR1 SGHKS, CDR2 YYEKEE (reference sequence). The V segment lost 4 bases and the J segment 5 bases; nucleotides outside the gene matches: 13. The CDR3 consists of 16 residues. Authors' methods: Estimated nucleated cell counts came from reference gene primer amplification. The protocol was immunoSEQ multiplex PCR, while the TCRdb copy is restricted to in-frame clones and leaves out a portion. Clone size and the V and J calls come from that table; the DNA yielded D and trimming. The data contain more than 95,000 clones, roughly 80% of them singletons.

J is TRBJ2-5 and V is TRBV5-5; 8 bases agree with TRBD1. The clonotype comes from a man aged 60-69 years with acute or convalescent COVID-19. The sequencing sample was made of peripheral blood. CDR3 amino acids: CASSGGWTGNVETQYF. The CDR3 DNA follows: TGTGCCAGCAGCGGTGGTTGGACAGGGAATGTGGAGACCCAGTACTTC.